The entry below describes one T cell receptor (beta chain). Its antigen target is currently unknown. Germline and junction disagree at one end, which may indicate a read error. The data were taken from a study of glioma-infiltrating T cells listed by TCRdb under 2016. About the investigation overall: Glioma tissue, non-neoplastic brain tissue and matched peripheral blood mononuclear cells were used as sources from which TCR alpha- and beta-chain repertoires were sequenced. Each tissue-infiltrating repertoire was compared with the same patient's peripheral blood repertoire to measure divergence between tissue and blood T-cell populations. The paired cohort comprised three low-grade glioma patients, about eight primary glioblastoma patients and three non-glioma patients contributing non-neoplastic brain tissue. General study outcomes and caveats: Very few CDR3 sequences were shared between tissue and blood, attributed to high CDR3 diversity and limited sampling. In non-neoplastic patients, VJ-independent divergence between tissue and blood fell below expectation, whereas in all gliomas, and especially in low-grade gliomas, the divergence rose above expectation. The group comparisons were based on small numbers of patients: three non-neoplastic, three low-grade glioma and several glioblastoma patients.

The CDR3 starts with the cysteine, ends with the phenylalanine, and has 13 residues. Just CDR3 DNA is preserved here, 39 bases in frame from base 1. CDR1 MDHEN and CDR2 SYDVKM are derived from the germline V gene. TCR alpha and beta CDR3 regions were amplified with the iRepertoire nested amplicon-rescue multiplex PCR (arm-PCR) platform from RNA. One-step reverse transcription and amplification used roughly 100-450 ng of tissue mRNA or PBMC total RNA as input. Following bead purification, Illumina adapters were added by a secondary multiplex PCR, and libraries between 200 and 400 bp were gel-purified. The libraries contained internal 6-nucleotide barcodes that were used for demultiplexing. Sequencing of libraries was performed on an Illumina MiSeq with 2x220 or 2x250 nucleotide paired-end reads. Turning to the authors' computational methods: Paired reads were merged using FLASH 1.2.11 and aligned with BWA-MEM to the GRCh37 human genome, and TRA and TRB reads were then extracted. An IMGT-derived reference of cassette sequences and CDR3 motifs, with pseudogenes included, was used for V and J assignment. Three-frame translation of reads was performed, and productive CDR3s were defined as those with a C...FGXG motif and no stop codons. Unique combinations of V-J cassette pair and CDR3 amino acid sequence were defined as clonotypes. Reads were filtered by Hamming distance, with the threshold set by the sequence error rate of each sample in mapped regions. TCRdb trimmed public reads at Q25 via fastp, called clones via MiXCR and kept in-frame beta chains. Every CDR3 protein is listed once, alongside the most common genes and DNA of its rows. The V and J calls reflect TCRdb's pipeline rather than the authors' work. Within this sample are about 180,000 distinct CDR3 sequences, with more than 35% of them counted one time only. The ten largest clones represent roughly 5.2% of the sample.

This TCR was sampled from a human donor with low-grade glioma or glioblastoma, undergoing nonglioma brain surgery, or in good health (not recorded which). Specimen: glioma tissue, nonneoplastic brain tissue, or PBMCs (not recorded which). Rearrangement joined TRBV28 to TRBJ2-3; tentative D gene TRBD2, with 6 bases matching. The CDR3 region has the sequence CASSFYPGDTQYF. The nucleotides are TGTGCCAGCAGTTTTTACCCGGGGGATACCCAGTATTTT.